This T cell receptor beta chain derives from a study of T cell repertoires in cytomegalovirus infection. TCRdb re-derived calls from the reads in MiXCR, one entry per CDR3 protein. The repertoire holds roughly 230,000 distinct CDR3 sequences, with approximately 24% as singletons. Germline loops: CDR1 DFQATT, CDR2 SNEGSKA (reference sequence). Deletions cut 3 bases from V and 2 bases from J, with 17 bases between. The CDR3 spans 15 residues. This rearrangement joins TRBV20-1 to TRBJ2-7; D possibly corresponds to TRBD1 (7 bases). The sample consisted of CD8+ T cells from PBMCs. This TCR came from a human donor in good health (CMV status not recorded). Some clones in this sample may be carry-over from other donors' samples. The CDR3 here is CSASPGRGVTYEQYF. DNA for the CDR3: TGCAGTGCTAGCCCCGGCAGGGGGGTGACCTACGAGCAGTACTTC.